Presented here are 25 T cell receptor beta chains from one specimen sequenced in a study of CD8+ T cells in alopecia areata. Isolated RNA was reverse transcribed into cDNA used as the sequencing template. The method was immunoSEQ multiplex PCR; TCRdb's version includes in-frame clones alone and lacks a portion of them. The top ten hold 1.2% of the sample, which has hundreds of thousands of clones, less than 80% seen once. The specimen comprised CD4+ T cells sorted from blood, sampled at week 0. All receptors derive from a human donor with alopecia areata.

The rearrangement joins TRBV11-3 to TRBJ2-1; 7 bases align to TRBD2. The CDR3 length is 14 residues. V shed 7 bases and J 6 bases; nucleotides not matched to a gene: 9. The germline V gene encodes CDR1 SGHNT and CDR2 YENEEA. The CDR3 is CASTRTRESNEQFF. The CDR3 DNA reads as TGTGCCAGCACACGGACTAGGGAGAGCAATGAGCAGTTCTTC. The full variable domain, its missing parts supplied by reference TRBV11-3 and TRBJ2-1, is EAGVVQSPRYKIIEKKQPVAFWCNPISGHNTLYWYLQNLGQGPELLIRYENEEAVDDSQLPKDRFSAERLKGVDSTLKIQPAELGDSAVYLCASTRTRESNEQFFGPGTRLTVL.

This chain links TRBV19 with TRBJ2-5; 7 positions agree with TRBD2. Germline CDR1 and CDR2: LNHDA and SQIVND (reference sequence). This CDR3 comprises 18 residues. V shed 0 bases, J shed 3 bases, and the junction held 13 bases outside the gene matches. In DNA, the CDR3 is TGTGCCAGTAGTATAGATCTGGGGAGGGGAAGGATAGAAGAGACCCAGTACTTC. This encodes CASSIDLGRGRIEETQYF.

The rearrangement uses TRBV6-5 and TRBJ1-5; D remains ambiguous. The CDR3 length is 12 residues. Deletions cut 4 bases from V and 6 bases from J, with 7 bases between. CDR1 is MNHEY, CDR2 SVGAGI, per germline. The CDR3: CASSSGSQPQHF. CDR3 in DNA: TGTGCCAGCAGTTCGGGAAGTCAGCCCCAGCATTTT.

This rearrangement joins TRBV30 to TRBJ2-1, with 7 bases lining up with TRBD1. There are 12 residues in the CDR3. The germline CDR1 and CDR2 sequences are GTSNPN and SVGIG (reference sequence). Trimming took 5 bases from V and 6 from J; bases not matched to a gene: 4. DNA of the CDR3: TGTGCCTGGGGGGACAGCCGCAATGAGCAGTTCTTC. Encoded protein: CAWGDSRNEQFF.

A single count supports this clone. This chain uses TRBV7-9 with TRBJ2-3; TRBD1 matches 8 bases. Germline assignment: CDR1 SEHNR and CDR2 FQNEAQ (reference sequence). The CDR3 contains 15 residues. The junction had 8 bases not matched to a gene; V was cut back by 5 bases and J by 4 bases. The CDR3 DNA reads as TGTGCCAGCAGCGCCGGGACAGGACGACCAGATACGCAGTATTTT. Amino acids: CASSAGTGRPDTQYF.

The chain is built from TRBV30 and TRBJ2-1, with TRBD2 matching over 8 bases. This CDR3 comprises 15 residues. Germline CDR1 GTSNPN, CDR2 SVGIG (reference sequence). J gave up 2 bases and V 5 bases, and 8 bases lay outside the gene matches. CDR3 region: CAWDPGLVTYNEQFF. As DNA, the CDR3 is TGTGCCTGGGACCCGGGACTAGTAACCTACAATGAGCAGTTCTTC.

The chain is built from TRBV6-5 and TRBJ2-5, with D unclear. This CDR3 is built from 14 residues. The V gene's germline CDR1 is MNHEY and CDR2 SVGAGI. Trimming shortened V by 4 bases and J by 2 bases, and 11 bases separated the two germline ends. The CDR3 is CASSSFRIQETQYF. CDR3 sequence (DNA): TGTGCCAGCAGTTCCTTCCGCATACAAGAGACCCAGTACTTC.

CDR3 nucleotide sequence: TGTGCCAGCAGTTTCAGGGCCAAAAACATTCAGTACTTC. This translates into CASSFRAKNIQYF. The chain couples TRBV28 to TRBJ2-4; no clear D gene. Trimming cost V 3 bases and J 1 base, with 4 bases left between them. The CDR3 length is 13 residues. CDR1 is MDHEN and CDR2 is SYDVKM in the germline V gene.

The CDR3 loop is CAWSVAGAADYGYTF. The CDR3 nucleotides are TGTGCCTGGAGTGTCGCAGGGGCCGCAGACTATGGCTACACCTTC. The rearrangement joins TRBV30 to TRBJ1-2; D may be TRBD1 (6 bases). Germline CDR1 GTSNPN, CDR2 SVGIG (reference sequence). Trimming shortened V by 0 bases and J by 3 bases, and 14 bases separated the two germline ends. This CDR3 region has 15 residues.

This clone appeared a single time. The gene calls are TRBV6-5 and TRBJ2-7, with 7 bases fitting TRBD2. CDR3 length: 13 residues. V shed 5 bases, J shed 4 bases, and the junction held 5 bases outside the gene matches. The germline CDR1 and CDR2 sequences are MNHEY and SVGAGI. Written as DNA, the CDR3 is TGTGCCAGCAGTCGGCCCGGGGGGTACGAGCAGTACTTC. Its translation is CASSRPGGYEQYF.

CDR3 sequence: CASSLRNTEAFF. The CDR3 coding sequence is TGTGCCAGCAGCTTGAGGAACACTGAAGCTTTCTTT. The chain is built from TRBV5-6 and TRBJ1-1, with unresolved D. Trimming removed 1 base from V and 1 base from J, with 2 bases in between. Germline V gives CDR1 SGHDT, CDR2 YYEEEE. The CDR3 is made up of 12 amino acids.

The gene calls are TRBV6-5 and TRBJ2-5, with a tentative D call TRBD1 (5 bases). V was shortened by 6 bases and J by 1 base, with 12 bases between the two germline ends. Germline loops: CDR1 MNHEY, CDR2 SVGAGI. The CDR3 runs to 14 residues. CDR3 region: CASRKETAQETQYF. In DNA, the CDR3 is TGTGCCAGCAGAAAGGAGACAGCCCAAGAGACCCAGTACTTC.

The V call is TRBV29-1, the J call TRBJ1-1; TRBD1 might be the D (5 bases). CDR3 size: 11 residues. V was trimmed by 3 bases and J by 10 bases, leaving 12 bases between them. CDR1 is SQVTM, CDR2 ANQGSEA, per germline. CDR3 in amino acids: CSVDKGDVAFF. CDR3 DNA sequence: TGCAGCGTTGACAAAGGGGACGTAGCTTTCTTT.

This clone was observed once. The chain combines TRBV9 with TRBJ1-6; D gene ambiguous. Germline loops: CDR1 SGDLS, CDR2 YYNGEE. The germline V and J ends were trimmed by 1 base and 7 bases, with 9 bases remaining between them. The CDR3 sequence is 14 residues long. CDR3: CASSVRVDNSPLHF. In DNA, the CDR3 is TGTGCCAGCAGCGTACGTGTGGACAATTCACCCCTCCACTTT. The whole variable domain, filled in from reference TRBV9 and TRBJ1-6, reads DSGVTQTPKHLITATGQRVTLRCSPRSGDLSVYWYQQSLDQGLQFLIQYYNGEERAKGNILERFSAQQFPDLHSELNLSSLELGDSALYFCASSVRVDNSPLHFGNGTRLTVT.

This clone was seen more than once but under ten times. The chain has TRBV9 and TRBJ1-5, with a possible D match to TRBD1 (6 bases). Germline V gene data show CDR1 as SGDLS and CDR2 as YYNGEE. The CDR3 is 14 residues long. The germline V and J ends were trimmed by 3 bases and 4 bases, with 11 bases remaining between them. The CDR3 DNA is TGTGCCAGCAGCGCTACAGGGCTAAATCAGCCCCAGCATTTT. Residues: CASSATGLNQPQHF.

V is TRBV15 and J is TRBJ1-5; D perhaps matches TRBD1 (6 bases). CDR3 length: 12 residues. CDR1 is LNHNV and CDR2 is YYDKDF in the germline V gene (reference sequence). The V gene lost 6 bases and the J gene lost 9 bases, with 12 bases spanning the gap. The CDR3, as DNA: TGTGCCACCAGTCCAGGGGCGCGGCCCCAGCATTTT. Translation: CATSPGARPQHF.

In its sample, this clone was seen a few times. The chain carries TRBV29-1 and TRBJ1-4; 7 nucleotides line up with TRBD1. V dropped 7 bases and J dropped 7; count of bases not matched to a gene: 9. Germline V lookup: CDR1 SQVTM, CDR2 ANQGSEA. This CDR3 has 13 amino acids. The CDR3 DNA sequence: TGCAGCGGGACGACAGGGACCGTTGAAAAACTGTTTTTT. It translates to CSGTTGTVEKLFF. Combining the CDR3 with reference TRBV29-1 and TRBJ1-4 gives the whole variable domain SAVISQKPSRDICQRGTSLTIQCQVDSQVTMMFWYRQQPGQSLTLIATANQGSEATYESGFVIDKFPISRPNLTFSTLTVSNMSPEDSSIYLCSGTTGTVEKLFFGSGTQLSVL.

The chain employs TRBV7-9 and TRBJ1-5; D is unclear. CDR3 size: 15 residues. V was shortened by 5 bases and J by 7 bases, with 18 bases between the two germline ends. Germline CDR1 SEHNR, CDR2 FQNEAQ (reference sequence). The CDR3 loop is CASSKEGLTFQPQHF. In DNA, the CDR3 is TGTGCCAGCAGCAAAGAAGGACTTACCTTCCAGCCCCAGCATTTT. The complete variable domain, with remaining parts taken from reference TRBV7-9 and TRBJ1-5, reads DTGVSQNPRHKITKRGQNVTFRCDPISEHNRLYWYRQTLGQGPEFLTYFQNEAQLEKSRLLSDRFSAERPKGSFSTLEIQRTEQGDSAMYLCASSKEGLTFQPQHFGDGTRLSIL.

The chain has TRBV29-1 and TRBJ2-3, with 14 bases that match TRBD2. The CDR3 loop spans 15 amino acids. Germline CDR1 SQVTM, CDR2 ANQGSEA. Trimming took 7 bases from V and 5 from J; bases not matched to a gene: 8. CDR3 in amino acids: CSARLAGGPGDTQYF. The CDR3 nucleotides are TGCAGCGCTAGACTAGCGGGGGGGCCAGGAGATACGCAGTATTTT.

The chain combines TRBV30 with TRBJ1-2; 8 nucleotides match TRBD1. The CDR3 covers 14 residues. Looked up from germline, CDR1 is GTSNPN and CDR2 is SVGIG (reference sequence). With 3 bases clipped from V and 6 bases from J, the junction kept 9 bases outside the gene matches. CDR3 sequence: CAWRKPGGRNGYTF. CDR3 bases: TGTGCCTGGAGAAAACCAGGGGGCAGGAATGGCTACACCTTC.

There are a few counts of this clone. This rearrangement joins TRBV4-1 to TRBJ2-2, with D unresolved. This CDR3 region has 16 residues. Germline loops: CDR1 MGHRA, CDR2 YSYEKL. V was clipped by 0 bases and J by 6 bases, with 14 bases between them. The CDR3 spells CASSQDKVGKAGELFF. The CDR3 coding sequence is TGCGCCAGCAGCCAAGATAAGGTTGGGAAGGCCGGGGAGCTGTTTTTT.

The V and J genes are TRBV14 and TRBJ2-2, with D perhaps TRBD2 (5 bases). CDR1 and CDR2 from the germline V gene are SGHDN and FVKESK. V was trimmed by 2 bases and J by 2 bases, leaving 12 bases between them. CDR3 size: 16 residues. The DNA of the CDR3 is TGTGCCAGCAGCCAACCCCGGACGGGAAACACCGGGGAGCTGTTTTTT. Translated, it gives CASSQPRTGNTGELFF.

Regarding this clone: Additional DNA sequences in this sample encode the identical CDR3. V is TRBV29-1 and J is TRBJ2-7, with D possibly TRBD1 on 6 matching bases. Trimming removed 4 bases at V and 4 bases at J, with 8 bases between. Looked up from germline, CDR1 is SQVTM and CDR2 is ANQGSEA. The CDR3 totals 11 residues. Written as DNA, the CDR3 is TGCAGCGTTGGCAGGGGTTACGAGCAGTACTTC. It codes for CSVGRGYEQYF.

The chain recombines TRBV5-1 with TRBJ2-7; 7 bases line up with TRBD2. CDR1 and CDR2 (germline): SGHRS, YFSETQ. The trim removed 0 bases at V and 3 bases at J, leaving 3 bases unmatched. There are 14 residues in the CDR3. In DNA, the CDR3 is TGCGCCAGCAGCTTGGAAGCGGGGCGCTACGAGCAGTACTTC. It specifies CASSLEAGRYEQYF.

The rearrangement joins TRBV30 to TRBJ2-5; a weak D match, TRBD2 (6 bases). Trimming cost V 5 bases and J 5 bases, with 15 bases left between them. The CDR3 consists of 13 residues. CDR1 is GTSNPN and CDR2 is SVGIG in the germline V gene (reference sequence). CDR3 amino acids: CAWERGKTETQYF. CDR3 coding DNA: TGTGCCTGGGAACGGGGGAAGACGGAGACCCAGTACTTC.